These 14 T cell receptor beta chains share one sample of origin, sequenced in a study of blood T cell repertoires in COVID-19. The assay was immunoSEQ multiplex PCR, and TCRdb's table has in-frame clones only and misses some. Counted here are about 89,000 clones, 87% occurring once; the ten biggest clones make up about 15%. Sequencing was done on a sample of peripheral blood. These receptors all stem from a male donor with acute or convalescent COVID-19.

A single count supports this clone. The CDR3 DNA reads TGTGCCAGCAGTATTACACAGGATGAAAGAGAGACCCAGTACTTC. It translates to CASSITQDERETQYF. The rearrangement links TRBV7-8 to TRBJ2-5; weak D call: TRBD1 (5 bases). V lost 6 bases to trimming and J lost 4 bases, with 18 bases between them. This CDR3 is built from 15 residues. Germline V lookup: CDR1 SGHVS, CDR2 FQNEAQ.

This chain links TRBV10-3 with TRBJ1-4; D not certain. CDR3 length: 15 residues. Germline V gives CDR1 ENHRY, CDR2 SYGVKD. Trimming cost V 0 bases and J 7 bases, with 12 bases left between them. CDR3 nucleotides: TGTGCCATCAGTGAGTCGCGTCACGAGGGTGAAAAACTGTTTTTT. It codes for CAISESRHEGEKLFF.

The rearrangement links TRBV19 to TRBJ1-1; D is undetermined. Germline V CDR1 and CDR2: LNHDA, SQIVND (reference sequence). The V end lost 0 bases, the J end lost 3 bases, and 14 bases lay between the germline ends. The CDR3 extends over 16 amino acids. CDR3 amino acids: CASSIDRIAGYTEAFF. The CDR3 coding sequence is TGTGCCAGTAGTATAGATCGTATAGCGGGTTACACTGAAGCTTTCTTT. Supplemented by reference TRBV19 and TRBJ1-1, the full variable domain reads DGGITQSPKYLFRKEGQNVTLSCEQNLNHDAMYWYRQDPGQGLRLIYYSQIVNDFQKGDIAEGYSVSREKKESFPLTVTSAQKNPTAFYLCASSIDRIAGYTEAFFGQGTRLTVV.

V and J are TRBV3-1 (or the pseudogene TRBV3-2) and TRBJ1-1, with D unclear. Trimming pared 6 bases from V and 3 bases from J, leaving 5 bases between. The germline V gene has CDR1 LGHDT and CDR2 YNNKEL (reference sequence). This CDR3 region has 11 residues. CDR3: CASRRDTEAFF. The CDR3 region has the DNA TGTGCCAGCAGACGGGACACTGAAGCTTTCTTT.

The rearrangement uses TRBV9 and TRBJ1-1; tentatively, D is TRBD1 (6 bases). The V end lost 7 bases, the J end lost 4 bases, and 14 bases lay between the germline ends. The CDR3 length is 13 residues. CDR1 and CDR2 from the germline V gene are SGDLS and YYNGEE. CDR3 sequence (DNA): TGTGCCAGCCGAGGGGAGGGGGGCACTGAAGCTTTCTTT. This sequence encodes CASRGEGGTEAFF.

The chain joins TRBV2 to TRBJ1-4, with TRBD1 identical over 11 bases. This CDR3 comprises 16 residues. J was trimmed by 6 bases and V by 3 bases; bases with no gene match: 6. Germline V gene data show CDR1 as SNHLY and CDR2 as FYNNEI. The CDR3 DNA reads as TGTGCCAGCAGTGAGGACAGGGGGCGGTTGTATGAAAAACTGTTTTTT. Encoded protein: CASSEDRGRLYEKLFF.

The sample holds one count of this clone. This chain joins TRBV25-1 and TRBJ1-2; 7 bases agree with TRBD1. This CDR3 spans 13 amino acids. In germline, CDR1 is MGHDK, CDR2 SYGVNS. The V gene end was trimmed by 4 bases and the J gene end by 6 bases; junction bases not matched to a gene: 5. CDR3 coding DNA: TGTGCCAGCAGTGCGGGGACAGAGCATGGCTACACCTTC. This sequence encodes CASSAGTEHGYTF.

The V gene is TRBV10-2, the J gene TRBJ2-7; 11 nucleotides match TRBD1. After removal of 2 bases from V and 2 bases from J, the junction contained 2 bases not matched to a gene. The germline V gene has CDR1 WSHSY and CDR2 SAAADI. This CDR3 has 15 residues. The CDR3 DNA reads TGCGCCAGCAGTGAGGGGACAGGGGGTCCCTACGAGCAGTACTTC. Translating gives CASSEGTGGPYEQYF.

The chain is built from TRBV14 and TRBJ1-6; 8 positions match TRBD1. V trimming: 1 base; J trimming: 8 bases; junction bases outside the gene matches: 16. Per the germline V gene, CDR1 is SGHDN and CDR2 is FVKESK. The length of the CDR3 is 19 residues. The CDR3: CASSQVLFSSQGADSPLHF. CDR3 sequence (DNA): TGTGCCAGCAGCCAAGTCCTATTCTCCAGCCAGGGGGCGGATTCACCCCTCCACTTT.

The rearrangement joins TRBV14 to TRBJ2-3; 14 nucleotides match TRBD2. Germline V lookup: CDR1 SGHDN, CDR2 FVKESK. This CDR3 is 16 amino acids long. V lost 3 bases, J lost 7 bases, and 6 bases stayed unmatched. The CDR3 nucleotides are TGTGCCAGCAGCCAGAGACTAGCGGGGGGGCCTTATACGCAGTATTTT. It is translated as CASSQRLAGGPYTQYF.

This chain connects TRBV24-1 to TRBJ2-2, with 9 bases aligning to TRBD1. J lost 6 bases, V lost 2 bases, and 6 bases had no gene match. CDR1 KGHDR and CDR2 SFDVKD come from the germline V gene. The CDR3 extends over 16 amino acids. The CDR3 here is CATSDYRGRGAGELFF. In DNA form, the CDR3 reads TGTGCCACCAGTGATTACAGGGGGCGAGGGGCCGGGGAGCTGTTTTTT.

This clone appeared a few times. Other DNA sequences in this specimen translate into the identical CDR3. This chain uses TRBV3-1 (or the pseudogene TRBV3-2) with TRBJ2-5; maybe TRBD1 (6 bases). The germline V gene encodes CDR1 LGHDT and CDR2 YNNKEL (reference sequence). There are 14 residues in the CDR3. V lost 1 base, J lost 5 bases, and 11 bases lay in between. Here the CDR3 DNA reads TGTGCCAGCAGCCAAGTGGGGGCGGTGGAGACCCAGTACTTC. This codes for CASSQVGAVETQYF.

This clone was seen just once. The chain carries TRBV5-4 and TRBJ1-6, with 8 bases lining up with TRBD1. V shed 4 bases and J 0 bases; nucleotides not matched to a gene: 6. CDR3 length: 17 residues. Germline V gene lookup returns CDR1 SGHNT and CDR2 YYREEE (reference sequence). DNA for the CDR3: TGTGCCAGCAGCACAGGGGGAGAGGGCTCCTATAATTCACCCCTCCACTTT. This translates into CASSTGGEGSYNSPLHF.

V usage is TRBV5-6 and J usage is TRBJ1-4; 7 nucleotides agree with TRBD1. CDR3 length: 15 amino acids. After removal of 4 bases from V and 6 bases from J, the junction contained 9 bases not matched to a gene. Germline CDR1 SGHDT, CDR2 YYEEEE. CDR3 sequence (DNA): TGTGCCAGCAGCCATTTCGGGACAGAAGATGAAAAACTGTTTTTT. Its protein product is CASSHFGTEDEKLFF.